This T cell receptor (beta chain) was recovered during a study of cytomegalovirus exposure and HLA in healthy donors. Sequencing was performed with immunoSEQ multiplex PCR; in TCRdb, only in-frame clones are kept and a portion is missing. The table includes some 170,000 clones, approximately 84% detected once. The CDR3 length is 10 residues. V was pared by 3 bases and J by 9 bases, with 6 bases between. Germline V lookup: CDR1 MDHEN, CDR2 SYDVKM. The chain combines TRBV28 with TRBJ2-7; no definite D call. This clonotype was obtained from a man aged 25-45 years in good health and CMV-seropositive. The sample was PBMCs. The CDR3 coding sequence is TGTGCCAGCAGTTTTGAGAGGCAGTACTTC. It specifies CASSFERQYF.